These T cell receptor beta chains were read from a single sample in a study of OX40 agonist ivuxolimab in advanced cancers. Clones were read by immunoSEQ multiplex PCR, and TCRdb kept only the in-frame ones, dropping some. The sample holds 60,000 or so clones, roughly 87% seen once. The source material was CD4+ or CD8+ T cells sorted from blood, sampled in a trial of the OX40 agonist ivuxolimab. These receptors were taken from an adult with an advanced solid tumor such as melanoma, head and neck, liver or kidney cancer. Each CDR3 is given with its conserved first and last residue. D genes are given only for firm matches. A clone size is listed for some rows: how often the clone was seen (once, few, many), or a class if it is expanded.

TRBJ2-2 | 15 | - | - | TRBV7-3 | TGTGCCAGCAGCTTCGGGGGTGTCAAGGTCGGGGAGCTGTTTTTT | CASSFGGVKVGELFF
TRBJ2-7 | 18 | TRBD2 | - | TRBV4-1 | TGCGCCAGCAGTCGCGGACTAGCGGGAGGGCGGAGCTCCTACGAGCAGTACTTC | CASSRGLAGGRSSYEQYF
TRBJ2-7 | 15 | - | - | TRBV5-4 | TGTGCCAGCAGCTTGAAGGGCAGGGTGGTCTACGAGCAGTACTTC | CASSLKGRVVYEQYF
TRBJ2-7 | 13 | TRBD2 | - | TRBV7-9 | TGTGCCAGCAGGCGGGGGGAGGAGGGCGAGCAGTACTTC | CASRRGEEGEQYF
TRBJ2-1 | 11 | - | - | TRBV20-1 | TGCAGTGCTAGAGAGGACCATGAGCAGTTCTTC | CSAREDHEQFF
TRBJ2-1 | 14 | - | - | TRBV5-1 | TGCGCCAGCAGCTTCAGGGGGGTCTACAATGAGCAGTTCTTC | CASSFRGVYNEQFF
TRBJ1-5 | 16 | TRBD1 | - | TRBV7-6 | TGTGCCAGCAGCTTACACGACAGGGACAGCAATCAGCCCCAGCATTTT | CASSLHDRDSNQPQHF
TRBJ1-1 | 13 | - | - | TRBV25-1 | TGTGCCAGCAGAGCGGGGGGTCGCACTGAAGCTTTCTTT | CASRAGGRTEAFF
TRBJ1-1 | 15 | - | - | TRBV7-1 | TGTGCCAGCAGCTTAGGCAGCGGGGGGTACACTGAAGCTTTCTTT | CASSLGSGGYTEAFF
TRBJ2-2 | 13 | - | - | TRBV7-9 | TGTGCCAGCAGCTTACTGGGTGTGGGAATGTTGTTTTTT | CASSLLGVGMLFF
TRBJ1-1 | 16 | - | - | TRBV18 | TGTGCCAGCTCACCACGGATGTTTAACGTGGGCACTGAAGCTTTCTTT | CASSPRMFNVGTEAFF
TRBJ1-4 | 15 | - | - | TRBV7-8 | TGTGCCAGCAGCTCACGTGGGGGGACTAATGAAAAACTGTTTTTT | CASSSRGGTNEKLFF
TRBJ1-1 | 16 | TRBD1 | medium-sized | TRBV18 | TGTGCCAGCTCACCACACGGGGGACAGAGGAACACTGAAGCTTTCTTT | CASSPHGGQRNTEAFF
TRBJ2-7 | 13 | - | - | TRBV5-1 | TGCGCCAGCAGCTTTGGGCAGTCCTACGAGCAGTACTTC | CASSFGQSYEQYF
TRBJ2-3 | 16 | TRBD2 | once | TRBV7-9 | TGTGCCAGCAGCCCCGGACTAGCGGGATCGAGAGATACGCAGTATTTT | CASSPGLAGSRDTQYF
TRBJ2-7 | 15 | TRBD1 | - | TRBV5-1 | TGCGCCAGCAGCTTATCCGGGACAGGGGCCGGCGAGCAGTACTTC | CASSLSGTGAGEQYF
TRBJ1-4 | 14 | - | - | TRBV5-1 | TGCGCCAGCAGCCCCCGGGGATATAATGAAAAACTGTTTTTT | CASSPRGYNEKLFF
TRBJ2-7 | 14 | - | few | TRBV7-2 | TGTGCCAGCAGCTTAGGCGGCGGGAAACGCGAGCAGTACTTC | CASSLGGGKREQYF
TRBJ2-7 | 13 | - | once | TRBV15 | TGTGCCACCAGCAGCGGGAACTCCTACGAGCAGTACTTC | CATSSGNSYEQYF
TRBJ2-7 | 12 | - | - | TRBV18 | TGTGCCACCGGTGGGGGTCAATACGAGCAGTACTTC | CATGGGQYEQYF
TRBJ2-1 | 16 | - | - | TRBV21-1 | TGTGCCAGCAGCAAGAGGGCAGGGGCCCCCTACAATGAGCAGTTCTTC | CASSKRAGAPYNEQFF
TRBJ1-3 | 14 | TRBD1 | - | TRBV5-1 | TGCGCCAGCAGCCAACCGGGACAGGGAAACACCATATATTTT | CASSQPGQGNTIYF
TRBJ2-5 | 15 | TRBD2 | - | TRBV28 | TGTGCCAGCAAACTAGCGGGAGGGCCGCTGGAGACCCAGTACTTC | CASKLAGGPLETQYF
TRBJ2-1 | 13 | TRBD1 | - | TRBV11-2 | TGTGCCAGCAGCCTGGACAGGGTTCGCGAGCAGTTCTTC | CASSLDRVREQFF
TRBJ1-2 | 14 | TRBD1 | - | TRBV2 | TGTGCCAGCAACTTAGGGACAGGGGATTATGGCTACACCTTC | CASNLGTGDYGYTF
TRBJ1-2 | 15 | TRBD1 | - | TRBV6-6 | TGTGCCAGCAGTAAACGAACAGGGGGAAACTATGGCTACACCTTC | CASSKRTGGNYGYTF
TRBJ1-3 | 16 | TRBD1 | - | TRBV14 | TGTGCCAGCAGCCGGACAGGGGGTCGCTCTGGAAACACCATATATTTT | CASSRTGGRSGNTIYF
TRBJ2-7 | 12 | - | - | TRBV18 | TGTGCCAGCTCACCATCGGAGAGCGAGCAGTACTTC | CASSPSESEQYF
TRBJ1-5 | 12 | - | - | TRBV2 | TGTGCCAGCAAGATAGGGGTCCAGCCCCAGCATTTT | CASKIGVQPQHF
TRBJ2-5 | 17 | TRBD1 | - | TRBV18 | TGTGCCAGCTCATCCTACCCGAGGGACAGGGTCGGGGAGACCCAGTACTTC | CASSSYPRDRVGETQYF
TRBJ2-3 | 16 | - | - | TRBV5-4 | TGTGCCAGCAGCTCCATGTGGGCAGTCAGCACAGATACGCAGTATTTT | CASSSMWAVSTDTQYF